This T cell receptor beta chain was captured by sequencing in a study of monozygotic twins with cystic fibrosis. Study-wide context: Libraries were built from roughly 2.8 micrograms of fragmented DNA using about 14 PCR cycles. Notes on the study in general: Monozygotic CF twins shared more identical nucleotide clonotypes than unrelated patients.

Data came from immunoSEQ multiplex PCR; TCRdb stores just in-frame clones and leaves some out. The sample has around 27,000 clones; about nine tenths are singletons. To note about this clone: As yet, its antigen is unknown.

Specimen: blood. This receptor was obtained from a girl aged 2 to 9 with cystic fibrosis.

Written as DNA, the CDR3 is TGCGCCAGCAGCTTTAGCGGGGGGGCCTCAGATACGCAGTATTTT. It translates to CASSFSGGASDTQYF. The rearrangement joins TRBV5-1 to TRBJ2-3; 11 nucleotides align to TRBD2. With 2 bases clipped from V and 4 bases from J, the junction kept 3 bases outside the gene matches. The CDR3 is 15 amino acids. CDR1 is SGHRS and CDR2 is YFSETQ in the germline V gene.